The entry below describes one T cell receptor (beta chain). Antigen specificity is unknown. A junction end diverges from the germline sequence, so it may reflect a read error. It was around 10 milliliters of peripheral blood that were drawn from each donor. CDR3 size: 17 residues. Germline CDR1 reads LGHDT; CDR2 reads YNNKEL (reference sequence). Using a J-beta primer mix together with a sample-barcoded 5' primer, a second PCR was run for roughly 7 to 12 cycles. TCRdb recomputed calls from the 5' RACE reads with MiXCR, one row per CDR3 protein. Among about 900,000 distinct CDR3 sequences listed, around two thirds were seen once. The sample is drawn from a study of blood T cells in healthy people across ages. Points from the study as a whole: While age rose, TCR beta diversity per million T cells dropped in a roughly linear way. Shifts in expanded clonotypes may have been confounded by donor CMV status, which was unknown. PBMCs went unsorted, and a conclusive naive versus antigen-experienced comparison was therefore prevented.

The receptor was isolated from a young man in good health. V gene TRBV3-1 combines with J gene TRBJ2-3; the D gene is possibly TRBD2 (6 bases). Sequencing input: blood. CDR3 sequence reads: CASSQDQIGGSTDTQYF. In DNA form, the CDR3 reads TGTGCCAGCAGCCAAGATCAGATCGGGGGTAGTACAGATACACAGTATTTT.